This T cell receptor (beta chain) was identified in a study of blood T cell repertoires in COVID-19. Overall study context: The analysed material was cDNA or gDNA that came from T cells, B-cell-depleted T cells, or PBMCs.

Authors' processing steps: Estimation of nucleated cell counts was performed using reference gene primer amplification. The data were produced by immunoSEQ multiplex PCR, yet TCRdb's version contains in-frame clones alone and is incomplete. That table is the source of V, J and clone size, and D and trimming were worked out from the DNA. This table holds tens of thousands of clones, roughly 89% found once. The V end lost 7 bases, the J end lost 1 base, and 13 bases lay between the germline ends. The CDR3 is made up of 14 amino acids. The germline V gene has CDR1 ENHRY and CDR2 SYGVKD. The origin of this receptor is a human donor in a cohort sampled during active COVID-19. The chain combines TRBV10-3 with TRBJ1-1; maybe TRBD1 (6 bases). The specimen was peripheral blood. The DNA of the CDR3 is TGTGCCATCAAACTCGGACAGACGAACACTGAAGCTTTCTTT. Translated: CAIKLGQTNTEAFF.